This TCR beta chain was captured by sequencing in a study of shared clonotypes between healthy human individuals. Some clones are missing from TCRdb's copy, which holds only in-frame ones; the method was immunoSEQ multiplex PCR. In the table there are about 690,000 clones, roughly 91% of which are singletons. The CDR3 loop spans 14 amino acids. Trimming removed 6 bases from V and 4 bases from J, with 19 bases in between. Germline assignment: CDR1 SQVTM and CDR2 ANQGSEA. The clonotype was recovered from a man aged 18 to 35 in good health. Some clones in this sample may be carry-over from other donors' samples. The specimen sequenced was memory CD8+ T cells from PBMCs. Subset noted: CD45RO+ cells pooled with CCR7-negative TemRA cells. V and J are TRBV29-1 and TRBJ2-7; TRBD2 is a possible D gene (6 bases). CDR3 sequence: CSVGSGRLRYEQYF. The CDR3 region has the DNA TGCAGCGTCGGTAGCGGAAGACTCAGGTACGAGCAGTACTTC.